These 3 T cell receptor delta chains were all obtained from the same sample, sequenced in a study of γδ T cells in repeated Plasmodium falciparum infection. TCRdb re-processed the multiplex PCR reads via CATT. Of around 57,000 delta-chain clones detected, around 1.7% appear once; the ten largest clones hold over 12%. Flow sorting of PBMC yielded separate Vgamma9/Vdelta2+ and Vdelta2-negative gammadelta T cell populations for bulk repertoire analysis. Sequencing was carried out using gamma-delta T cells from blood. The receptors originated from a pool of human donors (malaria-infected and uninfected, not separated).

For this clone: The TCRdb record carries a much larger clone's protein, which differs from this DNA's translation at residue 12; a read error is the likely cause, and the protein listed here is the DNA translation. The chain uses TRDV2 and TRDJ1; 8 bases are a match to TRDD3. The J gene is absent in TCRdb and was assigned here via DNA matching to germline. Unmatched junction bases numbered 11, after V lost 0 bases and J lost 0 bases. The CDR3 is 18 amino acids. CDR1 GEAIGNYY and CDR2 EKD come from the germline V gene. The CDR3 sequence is CACDTSLLGVPHTDKLIF. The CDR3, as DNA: TGTGCCTGTGACACCTCTTTACTGGGGGTACCGCACACCGATAAACTCATCTTT.

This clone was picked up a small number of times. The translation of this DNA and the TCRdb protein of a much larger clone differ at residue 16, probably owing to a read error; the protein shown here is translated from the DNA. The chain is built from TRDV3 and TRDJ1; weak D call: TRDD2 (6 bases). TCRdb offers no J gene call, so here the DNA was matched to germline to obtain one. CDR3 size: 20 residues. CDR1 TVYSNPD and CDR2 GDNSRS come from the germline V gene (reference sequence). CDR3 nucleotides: TGTGCCTTCCTACATCCTACTTGGCCAGTACTTCGTCGTTTCACCGGTAAACTCATCTTT. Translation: CAFLHPTWPVLRRFTGKLIF.

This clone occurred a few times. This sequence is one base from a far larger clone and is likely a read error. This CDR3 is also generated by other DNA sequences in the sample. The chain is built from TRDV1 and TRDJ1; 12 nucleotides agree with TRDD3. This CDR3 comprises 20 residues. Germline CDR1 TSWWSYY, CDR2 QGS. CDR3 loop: CALGETLPTSTGGYTDKLIF. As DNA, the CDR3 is TGTGCTCTTGGGGAAACCCTTCCTACAAGTACTGGGGGATACACCGACAAACTCATCTTT.